Below are 30 T cell receptor beta chains sequenced from a single sample in a study of OX40 agonist ivuxolimab in advanced cancers. Library construction relied on the immunoSEQ multiplex PCR assay. Held by TCRdb, this immuneACCESS table contains in-frame sequences only and omits some clones. Under half of the omission traces to an unresolved V gene where checked; the cause of the rest is unknown. This sample gives around 16,000 clones in total; 64% of them show up just once. About 8.7% of the sample goes to the ten largest clones. The material sequenced was CD4+ or CD8+ T cells sorted from blood, taken in a trial of the OX40 agonist ivuxolimab. The receptors shown here come from an adult with an advanced solid tumor such as melanoma, head and neck, liver or kidney cancer.

The rearrangement uses TRBV10-1 and TRBJ2-5, with D perhaps TRBD1 (6 bases). Germline CDR1 reads WNHNN; CDR2 reads SYGVQD (reference sequence). The ends were cut back, 6 bases at V and 4 bases at J, with 15 bases in the middle. The CDR3 extends over 14 amino acids. The CDR3 region is CASRGRGGGETQYF. CDR3 nucleotide sequence: TGCGCCAGCAGGGGGCGAGGGGGTGGAGAGACCCAGTACTTC.

The V gene is TRBV7-6, the J gene TRBJ1-6, with TRBD1 matching 7 bases. The CDR3 loop spans 13 amino acids. Germline lookup yields CDR1 SGHVS and CDR2 FNYEAQ. V shed 5 bases and J 6 bases; nucleotides not matched to a gene: 1. The CDR3 here is CASSNRGNSPLHF. The CDR3 nucleotides read TGTGCCAGCAGCAACAGGGGTAATTCACCCCTCCACTTT.

The chain joins TRBV7-9 to TRBJ2-7; D gene uncertain. The V gene's germline CDR1 is SEHNR and CDR2 FQNEAQ (reference sequence). V lost 6 bases to trimming and J lost 6 bases, with 12 bases between them. The CDR3 runs to 12 residues. CDR3 sequence reads: CASSHLGPEQYF. CDR3 nucleotide sequence: TGTGCCAGCAGTCACCTAGGACCCGAGCAGTACTTC.

V and J are TRBV11-2 and TRBJ1-6; 7 bases map to TRBD1. The CDR3 is 14 amino acids. Germline loops: CDR1 SGHAT, CDR2 FQNNGV. The V and J ends lost 6 bases and 7 bases, in that order; junction bases with no gene match: 6. The CDR3 protein is CASRPTGENSPLHF. In nucleotides, the CDR3 is TGTGCCAGCAGACCCACAGGGGAGAATTCACCCCTCCACTTT.

There are a few counts of this clone. The V call is TRBV2, the J call TRBJ2-1; D gene unclear. Trimming took 3 bases from V and 0 from J, leaving 12 bases between them. CDR3 length: 16 amino acids. Germline V gene sequence: CDR1 SNHLY, CDR2 FYNNEI. The chain's CDR3 is CASSERRYFSYNEQFF. The CDR3 coding sequence is TGTGCCAGCAGTGAGCGGCGATATTTCTCCTACAATGAGCAGTTCTTC. The variable domain in full, with the rest retrieved from reference TRBV2 and TRBJ2-1, is EPEVTQTPSHQVTQMGQEVILRCVPISNHLYFYWYRQILGQKVEFLVSFYNNEISEKSEIFDDQFSVERPDGSNFTLKIRSTKLEDSAMYFCASSERRYFSYNEQFFGPGTRLTVL.

This clone appeared a few times. The chain carries TRBV20-1 and TRBJ1-1, with D hard to call. The CDR3 consists of 11 residues. Trimming pared 8 bases from V and 8 bases from J, leaving 15 bases between. Germline V gives CDR1 DFQATT, CDR2 SNEGSKA (reference sequence). CDR3 bases: TGCAGTACATTTTTGGCCCACGAAGCTTTCTTT. As protein: CSTFLAHEAFF.

Written as DNA, the CDR3 is TGTGCCATCCACGAACATCCTACAAGTCAGCCCCAGCATTTT. It encodes CAIHEHPTSQPQHF. The chain recombines TRBV10-3 with TRBJ1-5; D is ambiguous. CDR3 length equals 14 residues. V dropped 8 bases and J dropped 6 bases, with 17 bases sitting between them. Germline values: CDR1 ENHRY, CDR2 SYGVKD.

J is TRBJ2-1 and V is TRBV7-9; D is undetermined. V was trimmed by 6 bases and J by 7 bases, leaving 19 bases between them. Germline loops: CDR1 SEHNR, CDR2 FQNEAQ (reference sequence). The CDR3 sequence is 15 residues long. CDR3 in DNA: TGTGCCAGCAGTCCTGTAATGGGCCACGCTAATGAGCAGTTCTTC. It yields the protein CASSPVMGHANEQFF.

This chain links TRBV5-4 with TRBJ2-3, with D unclear. The germline V gene encodes CDR1 SGHNT and CDR2 YYREEE (reference sequence). This CDR3 is built from 12 residues. V was cut by 1 base and J by 3 bases, with 3 bases left in between. The CDR3 here is CASSLYTDTQYF. The CDR3 bases are TGTGCCAGCAGCTTGTATACAGATACGCAGTATTTT.

The J gene is TRBJ2-1, the V gene TRBV7-9; no firm D call. Trimming removed 5 bases at V and 6 bases at J, with 20 bases between. The germline V gene has CDR1 SEHNR and CDR2 FQNEAQ (reference sequence). The CDR3 spans 16 residues. The CDR3 region has the DNA TGTGCCAGCAGCCGGATTGGGAACGCCCTCGGCAATGAGCAGTTCTTC. This translates into CASSRIGNALGNEQFF.

The rearrangement joins TRBV11-3 to TRBJ2-1; TRBD1 aligns across 8 bases. V was pared by 8 bases and J by 5 bases, with 8 bases of the junction left unmatched. Germline-derived CDR1 and CDR2 are SGHNT and YENEEA. CDR3 length equals 14 residues. Here the CDR3 reads CASANRGAHNEQFF. CDR3 nucleotide sequence: TGTGCCAGCGCCAACAGGGGGGCCCACAATGAGCAGTTCTTC. The entire variable domain, with the rest obtained from reference TRBV11-3 and TRBJ2-1, is as follows: EAGVVQSPRYKIIEKKQPVAFWCNPISGHNTLYWYLQNLGQGPELLIRYENEEAVDDSQLPKDRFSAERLKGVDSTLKIQPAELGDSAVYLCASANRGAHNEQFFGPGTRLTVL.

The chain recombines TRBV5-8 with TRBJ1-5, with D possibly TRBD1 on 6 matching bases. Per the germline V gene, CDR1 is SGHTS and CDR2 is YDEGEE. The CDR3 runs to 15 residues. Trimming pared 7 bases from V and 4 bases from J, leaving 18 bases between. The CDR3 protein is CASGLGGGLNQPQHF. The CDR3 DNA is TGTGCCAGCGGCCTGGGGGGGGGCTTAAATCAGCCCCAGCATTTT.

V gene TRBV28 combines with J gene TRBJ1-5, with D possibly matching TRBD1 (6 bases). Germline V CDR1 and CDR2: MDHEN, SYDVKM. This CDR3 region has 15 residues. Trimming shortened V by 5 bases and J by 11 bases, and 22 bases separated the two germline ends. This CDR3 reads CASSQGQFEGSSQHF. CDR3 bases: TGTGCCAGCAGTCAAGGACAGTTCGAGGGATCGTCCCAGCATTTT.

The chain is built from TRBV4-1 and TRBJ2-7; no firm D call. CDR1 and CDR2 (germline): MGHRA, YSYEKL. V dropped 1 base and J dropped 6 bases, with 4 bases sitting between them. The CDR3 has 11 amino acids. CDR3 in DNA: TGCGCCAGCAGCCAAGGTGTCGAGCAGTACTTC. Amino acid sequence: CASSQGVEQYF.

The V gene is TRBV2, the J gene TRBJ2-1; D unresolved. The germline V gene has CDR1 SNHLY and CDR2 FYNNEI. The CDR3 has 12 residues. Trimming took 4 bases from V and 10 from J, leaving 11 bases between them. This CDR3 reads CASSAESWEQFF. The CDR3 DNA follows: TGTGCCAGCAGTGCCGAGAGTTGGGAGCAGTTCTTC.

This chain connects TRBV13 to TRBJ1-1; D is unclear. The germline gives CDR1 PRHDT, CDR2 FYEKMQ (reference sequence). V was trimmed by 5 bases and J by 0 bases, leaving 10 bases between them. The CDR3 loop spans 14 amino acids. This CDR3 reads CASSILTMNTEAFF. CDR3 bases: TGTGCCAGCAGCATCTTGACCATGAACACTGAAGCTTTCTTT.

By sample share, this clone is medium-sized (0.01 to 0.1%). The rearrangement links TRBV7-3 to TRBJ1-2; 8 bases agree with TRBD1. Trimming at V came to 5 bases and at J to 4 bases, leaving 9 bases not matched to a gene. Germline CDR1 SGHTA, CDR2 FQGTGA. There are 15 residues in the CDR3. The CDR3 spells CASSPTGGNTYGYTF. CDR3 nucleotide sequence: TGTGCCAGCAGCCCAACAGGGGGGAATACCTATGGCTACACCTTC.

V gene TRBV11-2 combines with J gene TRBJ2-5, with D possibly matching TRBD2 (6 bases). Trimming took 1 base from V and 2 from J, leaving 14 bases between them. The CDR3 has 16 amino acids. Per the germline V gene, CDR1 is SGHAT and CDR2 is FQNNGV. CDR3 protein: CASSLGELAPQETQYF. The CDR3 coding sequence is TGTGCCAGCAGCTTAGGGGAACTAGCTCCGCAAGAGACCCAGTACTTC.

This clone has a handful of counts. This chain uses TRBV2 with TRBJ2-2; D possibly uses TRBD1 or TRBD2 (5 bases each). This CDR3 comprises 16 residues. V gave up 6 bases and J gave up 5 bases, with 19 bases separating them. Germline-derived CDR1 and CDR2 are SNHLY and FYNNEI. The CDR3 loop is CASRGTRTGYTGELFF. CDR3 DNA: TGTGCCAGCAGGGGGACCAGAACGGGGTATACCGGGGAGCTGTTTTTT.

This clone is classed as medium-sized. The V and J genes are TRBV15 and TRBJ1-2; D is perhaps TRBD1 (5 bases). The germline V gene encodes CDR1 LNHNV and CDR2 YYDKDF (reference sequence). Trimming pared 3 bases from V and 10 bases from J, leaving 9 bases between. This CDR3 spans 11 amino acids. This CDR3 is CATSSGRDYTF. CDR3 nucleotide sequence: TGTGCCACCAGCAGCGGCAGGGACTACACCTTC.

The rearrangement joins TRBV7-3 to TRBJ2-1; D remains ambiguous. CDR1 and CDR2 (germline): SGHTA, FQGTGA. The V and J ends lost 4 bases and 0 bases respectively, with 4 bases between them. This CDR3 region has 13 residues. DNA of the CDR3: TGTGCCAGCAGCTCCGGCTCCTACAATGAGCAGTTCTTC. It yields the protein CASSSGSYNEQFF.

The chain uses TRBV5-4 and TRBJ2-7; a weak D match, TRBD1 (6 bases). This CDR3 region has 13 residues. V lost 4 bases to trimming and J lost 4 bases, with 12 bases between them. Germline V CDR1 and CDR2: SGHNT, YYREEE (reference sequence). CDR3 loop: CASSPQGIYEQYF. DNA of the CDR3: TGTGCCAGCAGCCCTCAGGGGATTTACGAGCAGTACTTC.

The chain joins TRBV15 to TRBJ2-5, with 9 bases matching TRBD1. This CDR3 is 17 amino acids long. Germline assignment: CDR1 LNHNV and CDR2 YYDKDF (reference sequence). J gave up 2 bases and V 2 bases, and 9 bases lay outside the gene matches. The CDR3 DNA reads TGTGCCACCAGCAGATCACACAGGGGGCTCGGGCAAGAGACCCAGTACTTC. Translating it yields CATSRSHRGLGQETQYF.

The genes are TRBV6-6 and TRBJ2-1; D gene uncertain. The germline CDR1 and CDR2 sequences are MNHNY and SVGAGI (reference sequence). The CDR3 length is 13 residues. Trimming stripped 11 bases from V and 0 bases from J, with 11 bases between. The CDR3 region has the DNA TGTGCCGTGCAACGAATCTCCTACAATGAGCAGTTCTTC. It specifies CAVQRISYNEQFF.

In DNA form, the CDR3 reads TGTGCCAGCAGTGGACTATCACTTAACCCGGGACAGGGGTGGAATGGCTACACCTTC. Its protein product is CASSGLSLNPGQGWNGYTF. V usage is TRBV9 and J usage is TRBJ1-2; 10 nucleotides match TRBD1. This CDR3 contains 19 residues. Germline loops: CDR1 SGDLS, CDR2 YYNGEE. V lost 5 bases, J lost 6 bases, and 22 bases stayed unmatched.

This clone was seen more than once but under ten times. This sequence joins TRBV6-5 and TRBJ1-6; D is undetermined. Germline CDR1 and CDR2: MNHEY and SVGAGI. The CDR3 totals 15 residues. V shed 0 bases and J shed 1 base, with 4 bases lying between them. The CDR3 nucleotides are TGTGCCAGCAGTTACTCGAAATCCTATAATTCACCCCTCCACTTT. Translated, it gives CASSYSKSYNSPLHF.

The rearrangement joins TRBV5-4 to TRBJ2-7, with D maybe TRBD2 (5 bases). Looked up from germline, CDR1 is SGHNT and CDR2 is YYREEE (reference sequence). The V end lost 0 bases, the J end lost 2 bases, and 9 bases lay between the germline ends. The length of the CDR3 is 14 residues. CDR3 residues: CASSLVGVPYEQYF. The CDR3 bases are TGTGCCAGCAGCTTGGTCGGGGTCCCCTACGAGCAGTACTTC.

This rearrangement joins TRBV28 to TRBJ2-2; D unresolved. V shed 0 bases and J shed 4 bases, with 6 bases lying between them. CDR1 MDHEN and CDR2 SYDVKM come from the germline V gene. The CDR3 has 14 residues. CDR3 bases: TGTGCCAGCAGTTTATGGACCCTCACCGGGGAGCTGTTTTTT. Translated: CASSLWTLTGELFF.

The V call is TRBV6-6, the J call TRBJ2-7; no clear D. Trimming left V 6 bases short and J 3 bases short, with 9 bases between. Germline V gene data show CDR1 as MNHNY and CDR2 as SVGAGI (reference sequence). CDR3 size: 12 residues. This CDR3 is CASSPDHYEQYF. CDR3 DNA sequence: TGTGCCAGCAGCCCGGACCACTACGAGCAGTACTTC.

CDR3 nucleotides: TGCGCCAGCAGCCAAGAAGGAGTGTCCGGGGAGCTGTTTTTT. It yields the protein CASSQEGVSGELFF. The J gene is TRBJ2-2, the V gene TRBV4-1, with D uncertain. The CDR3 length is 14 residues. Germline V gene data show CDR1 as MGHRA and CDR2 as YSYEKL. Trimming cost V 0 bases and J 6 bases, with 8 bases left between them.